This passage covers 16 T cell receptor beta chains from one sample sequenced in a study of beta chain features in type 1 diabetes. Expressed TCRB transcripts were sequenced because the isolated RNA had all been reverse transcribed beforehand. Assay used: immunoSEQ multiplex PCR; TCRdb lists only in-frame clones, some missing. The sample includes 300,000 or so clones, 8% seen only once; the top ten take less than 0.5%. The sequenced material came from central memory CD4+ T cells from blood. The receptors here all came from a woman aged 18-35 years in good health.

This clone occurred a few times. The chain is built from TRBV29-1 and TRBJ2-3, with D hard to call. The length of the CDR3 is 15 residues. Germline CDR1 reads SQVTM; CDR2 reads ANQGSEA. V was clipped by 5 bases and J by 2 bases, with 17 bases between them. CDR3 DNA sequence: TGCAGCGTTACTATTGGAGCGACCCTCACAGATACGCAGTATTTT. Translation: CSVTIGATLTDTQYF.

This clone was seen more than once but under ten times. This rearrangement joins TRBV27 to TRBJ2-5; the match to TRBD1 covers 9 bases. V shed 7 bases, J shed 7 bases, and the junction held 16 bases outside the gene matches. Germline V gene sequence: CDR1 MNHEY, CDR2 SMNVEV (reference sequence). This CDR3 is 16 amino acids long. For the CDR3, the DNA is TGTGCCAGCACCCCCCACCGGGACAGGGCCTCTGGGACCCAGTACTTC. Protein product: CASTPHRDRASGTQYF.

The chain combines TRBV5-1 with TRBJ2-7; 8 bases line up with TRBD1. The V segment lost 4 bases and the J segment 4 bases; nucleotides outside the gene matches: 7. The CDR3 totals 14 residues. Per the germline V gene, CDR1 is SGHRS and CDR2 is YFSETQ. The CDR3 DNA follows: TGCGCCAGCAGCCAAGGCCAGGGGGCGTACGAGCAGTACTTC. It codes for CASSQGQGAYEQYF.

The chain employs TRBV5-4 and TRBJ2-5; TRBD2 is a possible D gene (7 bases). V was cut by 5 bases and J by 4 bases, with 12 bases left in between. CDR1 is SGHNT and CDR2 is YYREEE in the germline V gene (reference sequence). This CDR3 spans 13 amino acids. The CDR3 DNA follows: TGTGCCAGCAGGGAGGGAGGGGGAGAGACCCAGTACTTC. It encodes CASREGGGETQYF.

The chain combines TRBV7-2 with TRBJ2-1; D is perhaps TRBD1 (6 bases). The length of the CDR3 is 15 residues. Germline V lookup: CDR1 SGHTA, CDR2 FQGNSA. V was clipped by 5 bases and J by 3 bases, with 14 bases between them. DNA for the CDR3: TGTGCCAGCAGCACGGACAGAGGAAACTACAATGAGCAGTTCTTC. Its translation is CASSTDRGNYNEQFF.

This clone was observed a few times. The chain recombines TRBV18 with TRBJ2-7, with D hard to call. With 5 bases removed from V and 1 base from J, the gap between germline ends came to 9 bases. Germline V gene data show CDR1 as KGHSH and CDR2 as LQKENI. The CDR3 runs 13 residues. The CDR3 DNA reads TGTGCCAGCTCAGGGGTAGGGTCCTACGAGCAGTACTTC. The encoded protein is CASSGVGSYEQYF.

This clone was detected a few times. A much more abundant neighbour one base away suggests this may be a read error. CDR3 amino acids: CASSGGAYEQYF. The CDR3 DNA reads as TGTGCCAGCAGTGGCGGAGCCTACGAGCAGTACTTC. The chain has TRBV6-1 and TRBJ2-7; D not certain. Germline lookup yields CDR1 MNHNS and CDR2 SASEGT. This CDR3 has 12 amino acids. Trimming removed 4 bases at V and 2 bases at J, with 6 bases between.

This clone was detected ten times or more. This chain links TRBV14 with TRBJ1-2; D is uncertain. The V and J ends lost 0 bases and 7 bases respectively, with 9 bases between them. The V gene's germline CDR1 is SGHDN and CDR2 FVKESK. CDR3 size: 13 residues. The CDR3 region has the DNA TGTGCCAGCAGCCAAGACAGGATCTCTGGCTACACCTTC. It specifies CASSQDRISGYTF. Full variable domain (outside the CDR3, taken from reference TRBV14 and TRBJ1-2): EAGVTQFPSHSVIEKGQTVTLRCDPISGHDNLYWYRRVMGKEIKFLLHFVKESKQDESGMPNNRFLAERTGGTYSTLKVQPAELEDSGVYFCASSQDRISGYTFGSGTRLTVV.

The chain employs TRBV7-3 and TRBJ2-1; tentatively, D is TRBD1 (6 bases). The CDR3 contains 14 residues. In germline, CDR1 is SGHTA, CDR2 FQGTGA. Trimming removed 5 bases from V and 6 bases from J, with 14 bases in between. The CDR3 spells CASSIEQGVNEQFF. CDR3 nucleotide sequence: TGTGCCAGCAGCATCGAACAGGGTGTCAATGAGCAGTTCTTC.

The CDR3 sequence: CASSKGGGEQYF. The CDR3 region has the DNA TGTGCCAGCAGTAAAGGGGGGGGCGAGCAGTACTTC. The rearrangement links TRBV7-2 to TRBJ2-7, with a tentative D call TRBD2 (7 bases). The CDR3 has 12 residues. The germline CDR1 and CDR2 sequences are SGHTA and FQGNSA. The germline V and J ends were trimmed by 6 bases and 6 bases, with 12 bases remaining between them.

The chain joins TRBV2 to TRBJ2-7; 11 bases line up with TRBD2. Germline CDR1 reads SNHLY; CDR2 reads FYNNEI. Trimming took 4 bases from V and 5 from J; bases not matched to a gene: 7. The CDR3 loop spans 15 amino acids. CDR3 residues: CASSALAGGVHEQYF. CDR3 nucleotide sequence: TGTGCCAGCAGTGCCCTAGCGGGAGGCGTTCACGAGCAGTACTTC.

This clone was counted between two and nine times. This chain connects TRBV7-3 to TRBJ2-1; unclear D gene. The V end was cut by 1 base, the J end by 0 bases, with 7 bases between. The V gene's germline CDR1 is SGHTA and CDR2 FQGTGA. This CDR3 is 15 amino acids long. CDR3 sequence (DNA): TGTGCCAGCAGCTTAAATCCTGGCTCCTACAATGAGCAGTTCTTC. Amino acids: CASSLNPGSYNEQFF.

This clone was seen more than once but under ten times. This sequence joins TRBV4-2 and TRBJ2-7; D is unclear. V was pared by 3 bases and J by 0 bases, with 15 bases between. The CDR3 covers 16 residues. From germline, CDR1 is LGHNA and CDR2 YNFKEQ. The CDR3 nucleotides are TGTGCCAGCAGCCAGCATGGGCAAGGAAGCTCCTACGAGCAGTACTTC. Translation: CASSQHGQGSSYEQYF.

This clone turned up a few times. The gene calls are TRBV4-3 and TRBJ2-2; a weak D match, TRBD2 (6 bases). The CDR3 has 17 amino acids. CDR1 and CDR2 from the germline V gene are LGHNA and YSLEER. Trimming stripped 1 base from V and 5 bases from J, with 17 bases between. The CDR3 coding sequence is TGCGCCAGCAGCCAAGGGGCCGCGGGAAGGTCTACCGGGGAGCTGTTTTTT. Translation: CASSQGAAGRSTGELFF.

This clone occurred many times. This rearrangement joins TRBV10-3 to TRBJ2-2, with 9 bases identical to TRBD2. Germline V gene lookup returns CDR1 ENHRY and CDR2 SYGVKD. Germline trimming cut 3 bases from V and 0 bases from J; bases unmatched to any gene: 2. There are 16 residues in the CDR3. CDR3 DNA sequence: TGTGCCATCAGTGATAGACTAGCGGCGAACACCGGGGAGCTGTTTTTT. It encodes CAISDRLAANTGELFF.

This clone occurred a few times. The rearrangement links TRBV7-2 to TRBJ2-2; no definite D call. This CDR3 contains 13 residues. Trimming removed 4 bases from V and 4 bases from J, with 7 bases in between. Looked up from germline, CDR1 is SGHTA and CDR2 is FQGNSA. CDR3 sequence (DNA): TGTGCCAGCAGCTCGAAGGTCACCGGGGAGCTGTTTTTT. It yields the protein CASSSKVTGELFF.